This TCR beta chain was profiled in a study of OX40 agonist ivuxolimab in advanced cancers. Regarding the research as a whole: Ivuxolimab was a fully human IgG2 agonistic monoclonal antibody targeting the costimulatory receptor OX40 (CD134). Intravenous ivuxolimab was administered to patients every 2 weeks at six dose levels: 0.01, 0.1, 0.3, 1.5, 3 and 10 mg/kg. Among the roughly 52 dose-escalation patients, about 20 had hepatocellular carcinoma, some 15 melanoma, 9 renal cell carcinoma and 9 head and neck cancer. Peripheral TCRbeta sequencing aimed to test whether ivuxolimab altered TCR sequence diversity and caused clonal T-cell expansion. In the dose-escalation cohort, around four fifths of patients were male, and the mean age was roughly 56 years with a range of about 20 to 79. Patients were allowed to have had prior anti-PD-1, anti-PD-L1 or anti-CTLA-4 therapy, and around 40% of the dose-escalation patients had previously received checkpoint inhibitors. Partial responses were achieved by three dose-escalation patients, of whom one had hepatocellular carcinoma and two had cutaneous melanoma. The paper describes the monotherapy dose-escalation part (N of about 47 patients) of the phase I trial of ivuxolimab.

As regards this clone: Its antigen is currently not known. Per-nucleotide qualities are absent, and no much larger clonotype sits a single base away.

What the research found in general, with its limitations: After ivuxolimab, expanded clones were on average more numerous among CD8+ T cells than among CD4+ T cells. Clonal expansion of both CD4+ and CD8+ blood T cells was observed from baseline to week 6 at doses 0.1 to 3.0 mg/kg. Antigen specificity was not determined for the clonally expanded peripheral T cells. Low levels of normalized T-cell clonal expansion were also shown by some nonresponding patients. Partial responders in the 0.1-3.0 mg/kg groups had among the lowest normalized peripheral clonal expansion, especially among CD8+ T cells.

To sequence the TCRbeta CDR3 region, genomic DNA was isolated from the sorted cells. TCRbeta CDR3 regions were sequenced using the immunoSEQ Assay. TCRdb re-hosts the immuneACCESS table, in-frame sequences only. Its copies lack some clones; in the studies checked, an unresolved V gene accounts for under half of them, and the cause for the rest is not known. The table for this sample lists some 68,000 clones; 80% to 90% of them were counted only once. About 3.9% of the sample rests with the top ten. Ends trimmed: V by 1 base, J by 5 bases; bases unmatched to a gene: 3. The CDR3 has 15 amino acids, counting the end cysteine and phenylalanine. Only the CDR3 region is kept as DNA, spanning 45 bases read in frame from base 1. CDR1 and CDR2 were assigned from the germline V gene as SGHRS and YFSETQ. Patients with autoimmune disease history or receiving systemic immunosuppression were excluded from the trial. Peripheral blood for TCR sequencing was collected from all dose cohorts at baseline, on cycle 4 day 1, and on cycle 7 day 1. Samples came from an open-label, multicenter, first-in-human phase I dose-escalation trial of ivuxolimab. Adults with locally advanced or metastatic head and neck squamous cell, hepatocellular, melanoma or renal cell carcinoma were enrolled in the trial. CD4+ and CD8+ T cells were sorted separately from peripheral blood before TCR sequencing.

Specimen: CD4+ or CD8+ T cells sorted from blood, collected in a trial of the OX40 agonist ivuxolimab. The V and J segments used are TRBV5-1 and TRBJ2-4, and TRBD2 aligns with 10 junction nucleotides. The sequence was obtained from an adult with an advanced solid tumor such as melanoma, head and neck, liver or kidney cancer. The CDR3: CASSLTSGAQNIQYF. The sequenced DNA is TGCGCCAGCAGCTTGACTAGCGGGGCCCAAAACATTCAGTACTTC.